This T cell receptor beta chain stems from a study of T cell responses to AZD1222 COVID-19 vaccine. Investigators merged groups given second doses at roughly 4 or roughly 12 weeks. This CDR3 spans 17 amino acids. CDR1 and CDR2 (germline): LGHNA, YSLEER. The trim removed 0 bases at V and 3 bases at J, leaving 5 bases unmatched. Sequenced by immunoSEQ multiplex PCR; TCRdb stores in-frame clones only, minus some. The table records 150,000 or so clones, about 91% of them present only once. Findings of the study overall: Dominant CD4 TCR responses targeted spike regions 160-218 and 743-854. Increases in Spike-specific TCR breadth and depth were seen after two AZD1222 doses. Unmutated variant regions are reportedly the target of nearly half of TCRs that are spike-specific.

Points on this clone: Antigen: not known.

The receptor was isolated from an adult who received the AZD1222 COVID-19 vaccine. This chain links TRBV4-3 with TRBJ1-2, with 12 bases fitting TRBD1. Sequencing used peripheral blood, obtained 28 days after the second AZD1222 dose. The CDR3: CASSQDVGQGADYGYTF. CDR3 bases: TGCGCCAGCAGCCAAGATGTGGGACAGGGGGCCGACTATGGCTACACCTTC.